These 18 T cell receptor beta chains were all obtained from the same sample, sequenced in a study of OX40 agonist ivuxolimab in advanced cancers. Generated by immunoSEQ multiplex PCR, the TCRdb table keeps only in-frame clones and is missing some. The sample gives some 74,000 clones, roughly 78% of which show up once; 5% is in the top ten. Sequences were derived from CD4+ or CD8+ T cells sorted from blood, sampled in a trial of the OX40 agonist ivuxolimab. The receptors originated from an adult with an advanced solid tumor such as melanoma, head and neck, liver or kidney cancer.

The chain is built from TRBV7-6 and TRBJ2-7; 9 bases are a match to TRBD2. The CDR3 is made up of 16 amino acids. V gave up 1 base and J gave up 4 bases; unmatched junction bases: 8. CDR1 is SGHVS and CDR2 is FNYEAQ in the germline V gene. The CDR3 loop is CASSLEGPGLAYEQYF. CDR3 sequence (DNA): TGTGCCAGCAGCTTAGAGGGGCCGGGACTAGCTTACGAGCAGTACTTC.

To note about this clone: Other nucleotide sequences in the sample specify the same CDR3. The gene calls are TRBV9 and TRBJ2-3; the D gene is possibly TRBD2 (5 bases). The ends were cut back, 0 bases at V and 4 bases at J, with 6 bases in the middle. There are 13 residues in the CDR3. Germline lookup yields CDR1 SGDLS and CDR2 YYNGEE. The DNA for the CDR3 is TGTGCCAGCAGCGTAGCTAGCCCAGATACGCAGTATTTT. It encodes CASSVASPDTQYF. Full variable domain (outside the CDR3, taken from reference TRBV9 and TRBJ2-3): DSGVTQTPKHLITATGQRVTLRCSPRSGDLSVYWYQQSLDQGLQFLIQYYNGEERAKGNILERFSAQQFPDLHSELNLSSLELGDSALYFCASSVASPDTQYFGPGTRLTVL.

The V gene is TRBV6-6, the J gene TRBJ2-7; 7 bases are shared with TRBD2. With 8 bases clipped from V and 2 bases from J, the junction kept 3 bases outside the gene matches. The CDR3 contains 12 residues. Germline V CDR1 and CDR2: MNHNY, SVGAGI (reference sequence). CDR3 in amino acids: CASRGDAYEQYF. In DNA form, the CDR3 reads TGTGCCAGCCGGGGGGACGCCTACGAGCAGTACTTC.

The table lists this clone with a count of one. V gene TRBV6-1 combines with J gene TRBJ2-7; D is perhaps TRBD2 (5 bases). V dropped 6 bases and J dropped 2 bases, with 17 bases sitting between them. The CDR3 covers 15 residues. Germline CDR1 reads MNHNS; CDR2 reads SASEGT. The CDR3 nucleotides are TGTGCCAGCAGCCTCGAACTAGGAATGGCCTACGAGCAGTACTTC. Protein: CASSLELGMAYEQYF.

The rearrangement joins TRBV7-6 to TRBJ2-1; D may be TRBD2 (6 bases). The CDR3 length is 17 residues. Germline-derived CDR1 and CDR2 are SGHVS and FNYEAQ. V gave up 0 bases and J gave up 2 bases, with 14 bases separating them. The CDR3 region is CASSLAPGAVAYNEQFF. For the CDR3, the DNA is TGTGCCAGCAGCTTAGCCCCGGGAGCTGTGGCCTACAATGAGCAGTTCTTC.

This clone was seen only once. This chain joins TRBV28 and TRBJ1-1; possible D gene TRBD1, 5 bases. Germline-derived CDR1 and CDR2 are MDHEN and SYDVKM. V shed 3 bases and J shed 11 bases, with 10 bases lying between them. CDR3 length equals 11 residues. The CDR3 protein is CASSLGTLAFF. Here the CDR3 DNA reads TGTGCCAGCAGTTTGGGGACGTTGGCTTTCTTT.

J is TRBJ2-7 and V is TRBV21-1; the table's D gene call, TRBD1, was not cross checked with the DNA. TRBV21-1 is a pseudogene segment. CDR3 length: 15 residues. Here the CDR3 reads CASSSETASSYEQYF. CDR3 coding DNA: TGTGCCAGCAGCAGCGAAACAGCCAGTTCCTACGAGCAGTACTTC.

This chain's CDR3 is CASSLGTGGFLTDTQYF. The CDR3 DNA follows: TGTGCCAGCAGCTTAGGGACAGGGGGTTTTCTGACAGATACGCAGTATTTT. The chain employs TRBV7-9 and TRBJ2-3; 10 nucleotides match TRBD1. This CDR3 contains 17 residues. Per germline, CDR1 SEHNR and CDR2 FQNEAQ (reference sequence). The V gene end was trimmed by 1 base and the J gene end by 3 bases; junction bases not matched to a gene: 7.

This chain's CDR3 is CASSTTGTGNPGRGNTIYF. The CDR3 DNA follows: TGTGCCAGTAGTACTACCGGGACGGGTAACCCGGGGCGCGGAAACACCATATATTTT. The chain couples TRBV19 to TRBJ1-3; D is perhaps TRBD1 (5 bases). Germline assignment: CDR1 LNHDA and CDR2 SQIVND (reference sequence). V lost 4 bases and J lost 4, with 26 bases in between. The CDR3 is made up of 19 amino acids. The variable domain in full, completed from reference TRBV19 and TRBJ1-3, reads DGGITQSPKYLFRKEGQNVTLSCEQNLNHDAMYWYRQDPGQGLRLIYYSQIVNDFQKGDIAEGYSVSREKKESFPLTVTSAQKNPTAFYLCASSTTGTGNPGRGNTIYFGEGSWLTVV.

The chain carries TRBV19 and TRBJ2-7, with TRBD1 matching over 9 bases. Germline-derived CDR1 and CDR2 are LNHDA and SQIVND (reference sequence). This CDR3 spans 16 amino acids. V lost 7 bases, J lost 3 bases, and 13 bases stayed unmatched. The CDR3 bases are TGTGCCAGTAATACGGATGCCGGGACAGGGAACTACGAGCAGTACTTC. Its protein is CASNTDAGTGNYEQYF.

In this sample, this clone turned up once. The chain couples TRBV19 to TRBJ1-6; TRBD1 might be the D (6 bases). The CDR3 is 18 amino acids. Trimming cost V 3 bases and J 8 bases, with 23 bases left between them. Germline V lookup: CDR1 LNHDA, CDR2 SQIVND (reference sequence). CDR3 loop: CASSMGQGTLGGDSPLHF. The DNA for the CDR3 is TGTGCCAGTAGTATGGGGCAGGGGACCTTGGGAGGAGATTCACCCCTCCACTTT.

The rearrangement uses TRBV7-3 and TRBJ1-4; no reliable D call. The germline V gene encodes CDR1 SGHTA and CDR2 FQGTGA. V lost 3 bases, J lost 6 bases, and 11 bases lay in between. This CDR3 is 14 amino acids long. As DNA, the CDR3 is TGTGCCAGCAGCTTGGACCCGGCGGATGAAAAACTGTTTTTT. Translating gives CASSLDPADEKLFF.

This clone has only one observation. This chain uses TRBV6-1 with TRBJ2-7; 7 bases are a match to TRBD1. This CDR3 is built from 14 residues. V gave up 10 bases and J gave up 3 bases; unmatched junction bases: 12. From germline, CDR1 is MNHNS and CDR2 SASEGT. The CDR3 loop is CATLDREFLYEQYF. The CDR3 coding sequence is TGTGCCACCCTAGACAGGGAGTTCCTCTACGAGCAGTACTTC.

V usage is TRBV6-1 and J usage is TRBJ1-5, with 11 bases identical to TRBD1. The V segment lost 7 bases and the J segment 6 bases; nucleotides outside the gene matches: 5. The CDR3 runs to 14 residues. Germline CDR1 MNHNS, CDR2 SASEGT. CDR3 loop: CASTGTGGSQPQHF. As DNA, the CDR3 is TGTGCCAGCACCGGGACAGGGGGGAGTCAGCCCCAGCATTTT.

The rearrangement links TRBV10-3 to TRBJ2-3; the match to TRBD2 covers 9 bases. The CDR3 spans 18 residues. CDR1 and CDR2 from the germline V gene are ENHRY and SYGVKD. Trimming took 4 bases from V and 0 from J; bases not matched to a gene: 11. The CDR3 nucleotides are TGTGCCATCAGTGTTGGCAGGACTAGCGTCTATAGCACAGATACGCAGTATTTT. Translation gives CAISVGRTSVYSTDTQYF.

The chain combines TRBV27 with TRBJ2-1, with a possible D match to TRBD1 (6 bases). CDR1 is MNHEY, CDR2 SMNVEV, per germline (reference sequence). V was cut by 9 bases and J by 3 bases, with 15 bases left in between. The CDR3 has 14 amino acids. The CDR3 protein is CASATGLVYNEQFF. CDR3 DNA sequence: TGTGCCAGTGCTACAGGGCTTGTCTACAATGAGCAGTTCTTC.

The sample holds one count of this clone. This chain connects TRBV6-5 to TRBJ1-5; TRBD1 aligns across 9 bases. Germline CDR1 and CDR2: MNHEY and SVGAGI. The CDR3 spans 16 residues. Losses at the gene ends were 0 bases for V and 7 bases for J; bases not matched to a gene: 7. The CDR3 spells CASSYSGTGLGQPQHF. For the CDR3, the DNA is TGTGCCAGCAGTTACTCAGGGACAGGGTTGGGACAGCCCCAGCATTTT.

CDR3 in DNA: TGTGCCAGCAGTTTACTTTTAGGGGAAGCTTTCTTT. Translated, it gives CASSLLLGEAFF. The rearrangement links TRBV28 to TRBJ1-1; D gene uncertain. This CDR3 contains 12 residues. Germline-derived CDR1 and CDR2 are MDHEN and SYDVKM. The V end was cut by 2 bases, the J end by 8 bases, with 9 bases between.